Shown below are 16 T cell receptor beta chains from a single sample sequenced in a study of OX40 agonist ivuxolimab in advanced cancers. TCRdb's table, derived via immunoSEQ multiplex PCR, lists solely in-frame clones and lacks some. The profile shows fewer than 70,000 clones, around 84% of them singletons. Sample: CD4+ or CD8+ T cells sorted from blood, taken in a trial of the OX40 agonist ivuxolimab. The receptor source for this set is an adult with an advanced solid tumor such as melanoma, head and neck, liver or kidney cancer.

The chain uses TRBV5-5 and TRBJ1-1, with 9 bases identical to TRBD1. Germline V gene sequence: CDR1 SGHKS, CDR2 YYEKEE (reference sequence). The CDR3 runs to 14 residues. V trimming: 6 bases; J trimming: 2 bases; junction bases outside the gene matches: 5. This CDR3 reads CASNRQGDNTEAFF. The CDR3 DNA follows: TGTGCCAGCAACCGACAGGGGGACAACACTGAAGCTTTCTTT.

The CDR3 loop reads CARRRRTGEKHEAFF. CDR3 nucleotide sequence: TGTGCCAGACGGCGGAGGACAGGGGAGAAGCATGAAGCTTTCTTT. V usage is TRBV25-1 and J usage is TRBJ1-1, with TRBD1 identical over 9 bases. J lost 7 bases, V lost 9 bases, and 15 bases had no gene match. Germline V gives CDR1 MGHDK, CDR2 SYGVNS. The CDR3 is 15 amino acids. Drawing the rest from reference TRBV25-1 and TRBJ1-1, the complete variable domain is EADIYQTPRYLVIGTGKKITLECSQTMGHDKMYWYQQDPGMELHLIHYSYGVNSTEKGDLSSESTVSRIRTEHFPLTLESARPSHTSQYLCARRRRTGEKHEAFFGQGTRLTVV.

V usage is TRBV4-1 and J usage is TRBJ2-3, with TRBD2 identical over 12 bases. The junction had 4 bases not matched to a gene; V was cut back by 0 bases and J by 3 bases. This CDR3 is built from 17 residues. From germline, CDR1 is MGHRA and CDR2 YSYEKL. The CDR3 reads CASSQDPSGRGTDTQYF. CDR3 sequence (DNA): TGCGCCAGCAGCCAAGATCCTAGCGGGAGGGGTACAGATACGCAGTATTTT.

The chain carries TRBV5-1 and TRBJ1-1, with 9 bases lining up with TRBD1. In germline, CDR1 is SGHRS, CDR2 YFSETQ. CDR3 length: 13 residues. Trimming at V came to 3 bases and at J to 8 bases, leaving 5 bases not matched to a gene. The CDR3 sequence is CASSSYRGLEAFF. CDR3 bases: TGCGCCAGCAGCTCCTACAGGGGGCTGGAAGCTTTCTTT.

The CDR3 is CASSQRESGTDTQYF. For the CDR3, the DNA is TGTGCCAGCAGCCAGCGGGAGTCGGGCACAGATACGCAGTATTTT. The rearrangement joins TRBV21-1 to TRBJ2-3; TRBD2 reflects the table's D call only, with no check against the DNA. TRBV21-1 is given as a pseudogene. The CDR3 runs to 15 residues.

The chain has TRBV6-4 and TRBJ2-7, with TRBD2 identical over 11 bases. This CDR3 region has 13 residues. Germline CDR1 is MRHNA and CDR2 is SNTAGT. V gave up 4 bases and J gave up 6 bases; unmatched junction bases: 2. CDR3 amino acids: CASSGLAGGEQYF. CDR3 in DNA: TGTGCCAGCAGTGGGCTAGCGGGAGGCGAGCAGTACTTC.

This chain uses TRBV5-4 with TRBJ1-2, with TRBD1 as a possible D gene (6 bases). Deletions cut 4 bases from V and 4 bases from J, with 17 bases between. Looked up from germline, CDR1 is SGHNT and CDR2 is YYREEE (reference sequence). The CDR3 totals 15 residues. In nucleotides, the CDR3 is TGTGCCAGCAGCAAGGAGGGGGGGGTCGGCTATGGCTACACCTTC. It encodes CASSKEGGVGYGYTF.

This clone was recorded only once. The chain couples TRBV27 to TRBJ1-6, with a tentative D call TRBD1 (5 bases). The germline V gene has CDR1 MNHEY and CDR2 SMNVEV (reference sequence). The CDR3 has 14 amino acids. Trimming took 2 bases from V and 5 from J, leaving 7 bases between them. The CDR3 sequence: CASSLQGNNSPLHF. DNA of the CDR3: TGTGCCAGCAGTTTACAGGGAAATAATTCACCCCTCCACTTT.

The chain is built from TRBV11-2 and TRBJ2-5; 7 bases agree with TRBD1. The CDR3 spans 17 residues. V lost 1 base and J lost 3; bases outside the gene matches: 11. Germline CDR1 and CDR2: SGHAT and FQNNGV. The DNA of the CDR3 is TGTGCCAGCAGCTTAGGAGTGACAGGGAGAAGCGAAGAGACCCAGTACTTC. It translates to CASSLGVTGRSEETQYF.

The rearrangement joins TRBV30 to TRBJ1-2, with no clear D. This CDR3 has 13 residues. Germline lookup yields CDR1 GTSNPN and CDR2 SVGIG (reference sequence). Trimming stripped 4 bases from V and 2 bases from J, with 11 bases between. DNA of the CDR3: TGTGCCTGGAACGCCGGAGAGAACTATGGCTACACCTTC. The encoded protein is CAWNAGENYGYTF.

V usage is TRBV7-3 and J usage is TRBJ2-5, with D perhaps TRBD2 (7 bases). The germline CDR1 and CDR2 sequences are SGHTA and FQGTGA. V was cut by 4 bases and J by 5 bases, with 17 bases left in between. The CDR3 is made up of 15 amino acids. CDR3 residues: CASSSDTGRGETQYF. In DNA form, the CDR3 reads TGTGCCAGCAGCTCGGACACAGGGCGGGGGGAGACCCAGTACTTC.

The rearrangement links TRBV7-9 to TRBJ2-3; D might be TRBD1 (6 bases). CDR3 length equals 15 residues. Germline lookup yields CDR1 SEHNR and CDR2 FQNEAQ (reference sequence). Trimming cost V 5 bases and J 4 bases, with 16 bases left between them. In DNA, the CDR3 is TGTGCCAGCAGCCCGCGAGGTGGGGGCGCAGATACGCAGTATTTT. The encoded protein is CASSPRGGGADTQYF. Full variable domain (missing parts from reference TRBV7-9 and TRBJ2-3): DTGVSQNPRHKITKRGQNVTFRCDPISEHNRLYWYRQTLGQGPEFLTYFQNEAQLEKSRLLSDRFSAERPKGSFSTLEIQRTEQGDSAMYLCASSPRGGGADTQYFGPGTRLTVL.

The chain carries TRBV30 and TRBJ2-7; no definite D call. CDR3 length equals 12 residues. Per the germline V gene, CDR1 is GTSNPN and CDR2 is SVGIG (reference sequence). Between the trimmed V and J ends, which lost 1 base and 1 base, there was a span of 5 bases. CDR3 DNA sequence: TGTGCCTGGAGTGGAGGATCCTACGAGCAGTACTTC. It encodes CAWSGGSYEQYF.

The gene calls are TRBV28 and TRBJ1-2, with 8 bases aligning to TRBD1. The junction had 0 bases not matched to a gene; V was cut back by 2 bases and J by 4 bases. Germline CDR1 and CDR2: MDHEN and SYDVKM. CDR3 size: 13 residues. The CDR3 region is CASSLTGGYGYTF. CDR3 bases: TGTGCCAGCAGTTTAACAGGGGGCTATGGCTACACCTTC.

This clone came up once. The V gene is TRBV9, the J gene TRBJ2-5; D gene uncertain. Trimming removed 2 bases at V and 0 bases at J, with 8 bases between. Germline lookup yields CDR1 SGDLS and CDR2 YYNGEE. The CDR3 covers 14 residues. Written as DNA, the CDR3 is TGTGCCAGCAGCGTGAAAGGCCACCAAGAGACCCAGTACTTC. This sequence encodes CASSVKGHQETQYF.

This clone showed up just once. V is TRBV10-1 and J is TRBJ2-3; D remains unclear. The CDR3 has 15 residues. The germline V gene has CDR1 WNHNN and CDR2 SYGVQD (reference sequence). V was trimmed by 4 bases and J by 1 base, leaving 12 bases between them. As DNA, the CDR3 is TGCGCCAGCAGTGCATACGGCGGAGGCACAGATACGCAGTATTTT. This sequence encodes CASSAYGGGTDTQYF.